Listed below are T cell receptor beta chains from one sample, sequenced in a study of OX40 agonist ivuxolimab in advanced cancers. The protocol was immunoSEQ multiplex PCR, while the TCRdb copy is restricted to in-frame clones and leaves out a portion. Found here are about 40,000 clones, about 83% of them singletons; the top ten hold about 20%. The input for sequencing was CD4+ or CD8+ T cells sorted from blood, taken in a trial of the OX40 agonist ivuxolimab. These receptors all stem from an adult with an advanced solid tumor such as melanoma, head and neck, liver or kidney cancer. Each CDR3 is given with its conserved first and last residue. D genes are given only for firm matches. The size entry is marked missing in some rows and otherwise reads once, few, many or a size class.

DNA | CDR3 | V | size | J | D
TGTGCCAGCAGTTACTCTCCCCCCTATGGCTACACCTTC | CASSYSPPYGYTF | TRBV6-6 | once | TRBJ1-2 | -
TGTGCCAGCGAGGCAGGTCTACTGAGCTCCTATAATTCACCCCTCCACTTT | CASEAGLLSSYNSPLHF | TRBV2 | - | TRBJ1-6 | -
TGTGCCAGCAGTCCCGGACTGGAGATCCCTGAGCAGTTCTTC | CASSPGLEIPEQFF | TRBV28 | - | TRBJ2-1 | -
TGCGCCAGCAGACTCGAGGACAGGGGATCCGGGGCCAACGTCCTGACTTTC | CASRLEDRGSGANVLTF | TRBV4-1 | - | TRBJ2-6 | TRBD1
TGTGCCAGCAGTCCCCGCCAGGGTAGCCTTCTCGAGCAGTACTTC | CASSPRQGSLLEQYF | TRBV27 | - | TRBJ2-7 | -
TGCAGTGCTAGGGGGGGTGAGCAGTTCTTC | CSARGGEQFF | TRBV20-1 | - | TRBJ2-1 | -
TGTGCCAGCAGCTTAGCGGACAGAAACTCCTACAATGAGCAGTTCTTC | CASSLADRNSYNEQFF | TRBV7-2 | - | TRBJ2-1 | -
TGTGCCAGCAGCTTATCGACAGGAAATCAGCCCCAGCATTTT | CASSLSTGNQPQHF | TRBV7-9 | few | TRBJ1-5 | -
TGCAGCGTTGCAGGGTCTCCCTACGAGCAGTACTTC | CSVAGSPYEQYF | TRBV29-1 | - | TRBJ2-7 | -
TGTGCCAGCAGCTTCGCTGGGGCCACCTACGAGCAGTACTTC | CASSFAGATYEQYF | TRBV7-9 | - | TRBJ2-7 | -